The source of this TCR beta chain is a study of metastatic and nonmetastatic thyroid tumors. About the study: Comparative analysis of repertoires was undertaken across blood and tumor or nodule tissue obtained from malignant and benign thyroid patients.

TCRdb re-clonotyped the PCR reads through MiXCR. The data show about 6,000 clones, around 16% seen once. This clone rates as medium-sized. Patients underwent thyroid surgery, and none had received any treatment before it. This CDR3 is 18 amino acids long. Germline-derived CDR1 and CDR2 are MNHNY and SVGAGI (reference sequence). V lost 5 bases and J lost 3; bases outside the gene matches: 14. The sample taken for sequencing was tumor tissue. This chain connects TRBV6-6 to TRBJ2-3; 10 positions match TRBD2. The TCR comes from a male donor with papillary thyroid cancer or a benign thyroid nodule (not recorded which). Some clones in this sample may be carry-over from other donors' samples. The CDR3 region is CASSSESIVSGRTDTQYF. In DNA, the CDR3 is TGTGCCAGCAGTAGTGAATCGATAGTTAGCGGGAGGACAGATACGCAGTATTTT.